A single sample gave rise to the 8 T cell receptor beta chains below, sequenced in a study of cytomegalovirus exposure and HLA in healthy donors. Profiled with immunoSEQ multiplex PCR; TCRdb holds only in-frame clones, not every one. The table has around 150,000 clones, around nine tenths seen once; the top ten hold 3.3%. Material: PBMCs. The receptors come from a woman younger than 30 in good health and CMV-seropositive.

The V gene is TRBV9, the J gene TRBJ2-2; D not certain. The CDR3 runs 15 residues. Trimming took 3 bases from V and 1 from J, leaving 10 bases between them. Germline values: CDR1 SGDLS, CDR2 YYNGEE. Written as DNA, the CDR3 is TGTGCCAGCAGCGGAACAGTGCTGAACACCGGGGAGCTGTTTTTT. Translation gives CASSGTVLNTGELFF.

The chain links TRBV28 to TRBJ1-1; D may be TRBD1 (5 bases). CDR1 and CDR2 from the germline V gene are MDHEN and SYDVKM. This CDR3 is 13 amino acids long. CDR3 sequence reads: CAILGQANTEAFF. As DNA, the CDR3 is TGTGCGATCTTGGGGCAAGCGAACACTGAAGCTTTCTTT.

This chain joins TRBV11-2 and TRBJ1-1, with a weak D call TRBD1 (6 bases). The CDR3 loop spans 13 amino acids. The germline V and J ends were trimmed by 5 bases and 4 bases, with 11 bases remaining between them. Germline lookup yields CDR1 SGHAT and CDR2 FQNNGV. DNA for the CDR3: TGTGCCAGCAGCACAACAGGGAGCACTGAAGCTTTCTTT. Its translation: CASSTTGSTEAFF. The whole variable domain, remainder taken from reference TRBV11-2 and TRBJ1-1, is EAGVAQSPRYKIIEKRQSVAFWCNPISGHATLYWYQQILGQGPKLLIQFQNNGVVDDSQLPKDRFSAERLKGVDSTLKIQPAKLEDSAVYLCASSTTGSTEAFFGQGTRLTVV.

The chain carries TRBV6-1 and TRBJ2-1, with D possibly TRBD2 on 5 matching bases. V lost 4 bases to trimming and J lost 4 bases, with 11 bases between them. Germline CDR1 MNHNS, CDR2 SASEGT. The CDR3 spans 14 residues. CDR3 sequence: CASSAPRGYNEQFF. The CDR3 coding sequence is TGTGCCAGCAGTGCCCCCCGCGGGTACAATGAGCAGTTCTTC.

The chain combines TRBV28 with TRBJ2-3, with a tentative D call TRBD2 (7 bases). The length of the CDR3 is 15 residues. Germline V gives CDR1 MDHEN, CDR2 SYDVKM. V was trimmed by 6 bases and J by 0 bases, leaving 13 bases between them. This CDR3 is CASRGGGYSTDTQYF. The CDR3 coding sequence is TGTGCCAGCAGAGGGGGGGGGTATAGCACAGATACGCAGTATTTT.

The chain couples TRBV5-4 to TRBJ2-7; possibly TRBD1 for D (5 bases). V lost 4 bases to trimming and J lost 3 bases, with 20 bases between them. This CDR3 contains 16 residues. The germline V gene encodes CDR1 SGHNT and CDR2 YYREEE (reference sequence). The CDR3 DNA is TGTGCCAGCAGCACCCCCAAAGGGGCCCGAAGCTACGAGCAGTACTTC. It specifies CASSTPKGARSYEQYF.

V is TRBV4-2 and J is TRBJ2-2; D is uncertain. V lost 4 bases and J 2 bases, leaving 8 bases between the germline ends. The CDR3 sequence is 14 residues long. Germline assignment: CDR1 LGHNA and CDR2 YNFKEQ. CDR3 amino acids: CASSRGSNTGELFF. The CDR3 DNA sequence: TGTGCCAGCAGCCGAGGATCAAACACCGGGGAGCTGTTTTTT.

The V and J genes are TRBV6-6 and TRBJ2-3; TRBD1 aligns across 7 bases. Germline-derived CDR1 and CDR2 are MNHNY and SVGAGI (reference sequence). The CDR3 loop spans 14 amino acids. J was trimmed by 2 bases and V by 4 bases; bases with no gene match: 3. The CDR3 nucleotides read TGTGCCAGCAGTTCACAGGGGTACACAGATACGCAGTATTTT. Translated, it gives CASSSQGYTDTQYF.